This is a list of T cell receptor beta chains from one sample in a study of beta chain features in type 1 diabetes. Sequenced by immunoSEQ multiplex PCR; TCRdb stores in-frame clones only, minus some. The repertoire includes nearly 700,000 clones, roughly 13% of them detected once, and around 0.022% sits in the top ten. The sequenced sample consisted of naive CD4+ T cells from blood. The receptors derive from a man aged 18 to 29 with type 1 diabetes. Both conserved end residues are part of each CDR3. A D gene is named only where the DNA matches it firmly. Expanded clones are given a class, and other clones once, few, many or no size at all.

j_call v_call clone_size d_call cdr3_length cdr3_nt cdr3_aa
TRBJ1-2 TRBV6-5 . . 13 TGTGCCAGCAGCTTCGACAGGTCCTATGGCTACACCTTC CASSFDRSYGYTF
TRBJ1-3 TRBV5-4 . . 16 TGTGCCAGCAGCCCAGGAGGGGGTCTCTCTGGAAACACCATATATTTT CASSPGGGLSGNTIYF
TRBJ1-5 TRBV4-1 . TRBD1 17 TGCGCCAGCAGCCAAGATACAGGGGACTTTAGCAATCAGCCCCAGCATTTT CASSQDTGDFSNQPQHF
TRBJ2-3 TRBV5-1 . TRBD2 15 TGCGCCAGCAGCTTGAGCGGGGGGGCCCCAGATACGCAGTATTTT CASSLSGGAPDTQYF
TRBJ2-2 TRBV4-1 few TRBD2 15 TGCGCCAGCAGCCAAGGGGACTACCCCACCGGGGAGCTGTTTTTT CASSQGDYPTGELFF
TRBJ2-7 TRBV1 . . 17 TGCACCAGCAGCCAAGATATTTCGGCGGGGTCCTCCTACGAGCAGTACTTC CTSSQDISAGSSYEQYF
TRBJ1-1 TRBV7-9 . . 15 TGTGCCAGCAGCCCATCCGGAAGGGGAGGCACTGAAGCTTTCTTT CASSPSGRGGTEAFF
TRBJ1-4 TRBV25-1 . TRBD1 16 TGTGCCAGCAGTGACCTCCGGGACAGATATAATGAAAAACTGTTTTTT CASSDLRDRYNEKLFF
TRBJ1-1 TRBV29-1 few TRBD1 12 TGCAGCGTTGCAACAGGGGTTGCTGAAGCTTTCTTT CSVATGVAEAFF
TRBJ1-4 TRBV15 . . 14 TGTGCCACCAGCAGAGACAGGGGCCATGAAAAACTGTTTTTT CATSRDRGHEKLFF
TRBJ2-5 TRBV7-6 . . 13 TGTGCCAGCAGCTCCCGATGGGCGGAGACCCAGTACTTC CASSSRWAETQYF
TRBJ1-2 TRBV7-2 few TRBD1 13 TGTGCCAGCAGCCCTCAGGGGGCGTATGGCTACACCTTC CASSPQGAYGYTF
TRBJ1-2 TRBV6-5 . . 14 TGTGCCAGCAGTTACTCGACAGCGGGCTATGGCTACACCTTC CASSYSTAGYGYTF
TRBJ2-2 TRBV6-5 . . 14 TGTGCCAGCTACAGGAGTCTTGACACCGGGGAGCTGTTTTTT CASYRSLDTGELFF
TRBJ1-1 TRBV19 . TRBD1 13 TGTGCCAGTAGAACTGCAGGGGGGACTGAAGCTTTCTTT CASRTAGGTEAFF
TRBJ1-2 TRBV20-1 . . 11 TGCAGTGCTAGACCGAACTATGGCTACACCTTC CSARPNYGYTF
TRBJ1-2 TRBV4-1 few . 13 TGCGCCAGCAGCCAAGAGGCGGATATTGACTACACCTTC CASSQEADIDYTF
TRBJ1-2 TRBV28 . TRBD1 17 TGTGCCAGCAGACGACAGGGGGCGTACTCCCCAGGATACGGCTACACCTTC CASRRQGAYSPGYGYTF
TRBJ2-7 TRBV13 few . 12 TGTGCCAGCAGCCTCTCAAGATACGAGCAGTACTTC CASSLSRYEQYF
TRBJ1-2 TRBV14 . . 14 TGTGCCAGCAGCCAAAATCTGGGCACCTATGGCTACACCTTC CASSQNLGTYGYTF
TRBJ2-5 TRBV4-1 . . 15 TGCGCCAGCAGCCTAAGGACGGCAAGCCAAGAGACCCAGTACTTC CASSLRTASQETQYF
TRBJ1-1 TRBV6-5 few TRBD1 13 TGTGCCAGCAGAAAGACAGGGAGCGCTGAAGCTTTCTTT CASRKTGSAEAFF
TRBJ2-3 TRBV29-1 few TRBD1 11 TGCAGCGTTGACACAGGGGATCGGCAGTATTTT CSVDTGDRQYF
TRBJ1-5 TRBV5-1 few . 13 TGCGCCAGCAGCCTAGATAGCAATCAGCCCCAGCATTTT CASSLDSNQPQHF
TRBJ1-5 TRBV7-9 few . 14 TGTGCCAGCAGCCCCACAGATAGCAATCAGCCCCAGCATTTT CASSPTDSNQPQHF
TRBJ1-2 TRBV7-9 few . 16 TGTGCCAGCAGCAAGGGCCTAATATCCGTAGACTATGGCTACACCTTC CASSKGLISVDYGYTF
TRBJ2-2 TRBV11-2 few . 14 TGTGCCAGCAGCCCGAGACTAGAAGCCGGGGAGCTGTTTTTT CASSPRLEAGELFF
TRBJ1-1 TRBV10-3 few . 14 TGTGCCATCAGAAAGGACAGCGATAACACTGAAGCTTTCTTT CAIRKDSDNTEAFF
TRBJ1-5 TRBV7-2 few . 14 TGTGCCAGCAGCTTAGCCCCGGGTGATCAGCCCCAGCATTTT CASSLAPGDQPQHF
TRBJ1-1 TRBV6-5 . . 13 TGTGCCAGCCACAACTACCAGGGCACTGAAGCTTTCTTT CASHNYQGTEAFF
TRBJ1-2 TRBV7-9 few . 12 TGTGCCACAGACACCTCCCTATATGGCTACACCTTC CATDTSLYGYTF
TRBJ1-1 TRBV30 few . 12 TGTGCCTGGAGCCTCTGGGATGGGGCGGCTTTCTTT CAWSLWDGAAFF
TRBJ2-7 TRBV29-1 . . 13 TGCAGCGCTTCGGACGGGTTTGGCTACGAGCAGTACTTC CSASDGFGYEQYF
TRBJ1-4 TRBV7-9 . . 14 TGTGCCAGCAGCTTAATGGACGCTAATGAAAAACTGTTTTTT CASSLMDANEKLFF
TRBJ2-7 TRBV27 few . 14 TGTGCCAGCAGCTCGGACCAGATCCCCTACGAGCAGTACTTC CASSSDQIPYEQYF
TRBJ2-7 TRBV5-4 few . 14 TGTGCCAGCAGCCCTGGGCGGGGTTCCTACGAGCAGTACTTC CASSPGRGSYEQYF
TRBJ1-1 TRBV6-5 . . 14 TGTGCCAGCAGTTACCTGGTTGGTAGCACTGAAGCTTTCTTT CASSYLVGSTEAFF
TRBJ2-2 TRBV15 few . 14 TGTGCCACCTCCCATACAGGGAACACCGGGGAGCTGTTTTTT CATSHTGNTGELFF
TRBJ2-3 TRBV10-3 . TRBD2 15 TGTGCCATCAGTGCCGAGCGGGGGGGCTTAAATACGCAGTATTTT CAISAERGGLNTQYF
TRBJ1-2 TRBV10-3 few . 12 TGTGCCATCAGTGGGGGAGGGTCCGGCTACACCTTC CAISGGGSGYTF
TRBJ2-3 TRBV5-1 . TRBD1 14 TGCGCCAGCAGCTCCACAGGGGGGCCAGATACGCAGTATTTT CASSSTGGPDTQYF